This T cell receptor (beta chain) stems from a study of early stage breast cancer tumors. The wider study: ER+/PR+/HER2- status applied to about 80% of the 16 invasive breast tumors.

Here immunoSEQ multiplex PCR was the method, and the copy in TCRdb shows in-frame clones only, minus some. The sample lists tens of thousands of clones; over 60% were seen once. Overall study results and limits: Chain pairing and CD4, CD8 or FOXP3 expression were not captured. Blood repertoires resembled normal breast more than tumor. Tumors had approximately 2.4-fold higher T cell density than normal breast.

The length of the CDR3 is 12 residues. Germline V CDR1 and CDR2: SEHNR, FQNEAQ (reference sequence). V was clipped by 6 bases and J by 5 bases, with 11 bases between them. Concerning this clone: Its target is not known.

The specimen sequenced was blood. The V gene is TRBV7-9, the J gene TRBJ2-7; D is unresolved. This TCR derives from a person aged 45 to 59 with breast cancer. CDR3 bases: TGTGCCAGCAGTTCGAGCGCAAACGAGCAGTACTTC. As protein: CASSSSANEQYF.